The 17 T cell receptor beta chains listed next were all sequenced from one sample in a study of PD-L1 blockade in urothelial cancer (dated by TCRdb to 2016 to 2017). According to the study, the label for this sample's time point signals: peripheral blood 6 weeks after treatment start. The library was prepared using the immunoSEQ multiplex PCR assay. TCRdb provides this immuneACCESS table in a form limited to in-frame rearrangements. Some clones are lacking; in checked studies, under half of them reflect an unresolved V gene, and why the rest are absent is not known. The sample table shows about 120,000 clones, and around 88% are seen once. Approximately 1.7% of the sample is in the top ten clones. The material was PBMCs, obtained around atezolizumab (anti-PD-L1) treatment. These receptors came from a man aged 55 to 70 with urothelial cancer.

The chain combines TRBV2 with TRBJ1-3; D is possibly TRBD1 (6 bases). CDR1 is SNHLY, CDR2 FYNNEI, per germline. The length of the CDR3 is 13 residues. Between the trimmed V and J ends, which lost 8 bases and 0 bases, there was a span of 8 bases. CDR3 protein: CASGGISGNTIYF. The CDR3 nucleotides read TGTGCCAGCGGGGGCATCTCTGGAAACACCATATATTTT.

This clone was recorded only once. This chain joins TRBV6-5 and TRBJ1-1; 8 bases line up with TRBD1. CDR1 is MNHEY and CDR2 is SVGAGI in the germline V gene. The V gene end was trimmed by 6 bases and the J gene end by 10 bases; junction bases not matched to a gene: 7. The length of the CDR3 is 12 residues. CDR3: CASSRPTGAAFF. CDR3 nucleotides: TGTGCCAGCAGCCGACCGACAGGGGCAGCTTTCTTT.

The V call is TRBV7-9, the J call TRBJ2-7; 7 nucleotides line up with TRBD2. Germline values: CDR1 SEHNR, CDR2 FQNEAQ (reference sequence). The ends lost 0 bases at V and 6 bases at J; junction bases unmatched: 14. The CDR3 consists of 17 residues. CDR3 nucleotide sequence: TGTGCCAGCAGCTTAGCGCTAAGTAGCGGGCGGGCCGCCGAGCAGTACTTC. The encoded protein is CASSLALSSGRAAEQYF.

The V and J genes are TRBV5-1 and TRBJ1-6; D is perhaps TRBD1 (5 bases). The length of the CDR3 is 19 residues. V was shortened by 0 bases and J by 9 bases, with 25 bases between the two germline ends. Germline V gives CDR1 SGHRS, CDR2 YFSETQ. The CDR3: CASSLAPFDDRYNVSPLHF. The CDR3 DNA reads TGCGCCAGCAGCTTGGCTCCATTCGACGACAGATATAACGTTTCACCCCTCCACTTT.

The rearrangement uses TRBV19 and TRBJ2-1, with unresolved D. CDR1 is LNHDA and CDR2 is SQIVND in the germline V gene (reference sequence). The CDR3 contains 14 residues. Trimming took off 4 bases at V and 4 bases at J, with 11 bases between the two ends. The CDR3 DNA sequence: TGTGCCAGTAGTAGCGAGAGAGTGTACAATGAGCAGTTCTTC. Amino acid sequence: CASSSERVYNEQFF.

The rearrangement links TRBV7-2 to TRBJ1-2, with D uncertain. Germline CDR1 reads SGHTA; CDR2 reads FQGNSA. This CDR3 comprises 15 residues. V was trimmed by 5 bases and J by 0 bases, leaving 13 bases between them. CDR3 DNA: TGTGCCAGCAGCGCAACGGGAATGCCTAACTATGGCTACACCTTC. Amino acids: CASSATGMPNYGYTF.

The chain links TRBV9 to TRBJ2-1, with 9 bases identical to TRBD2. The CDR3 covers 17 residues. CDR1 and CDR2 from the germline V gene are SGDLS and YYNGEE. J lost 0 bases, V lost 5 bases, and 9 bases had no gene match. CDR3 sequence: CASRAGTSTSSYNEQFF. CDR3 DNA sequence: TGTGCCAGCAGGGCCGGGACTAGCACCTCCTCCTACAATGAGCAGTTCTTC.

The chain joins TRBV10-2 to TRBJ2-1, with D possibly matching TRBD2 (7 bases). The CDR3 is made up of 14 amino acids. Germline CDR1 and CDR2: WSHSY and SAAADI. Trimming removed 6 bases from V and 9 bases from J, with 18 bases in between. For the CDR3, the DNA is TGCGCCAGCAGCAACGAGGCGGGGGCCCGTGAGCAGTTCTTC. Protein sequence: CASSNEAGAREQFF.

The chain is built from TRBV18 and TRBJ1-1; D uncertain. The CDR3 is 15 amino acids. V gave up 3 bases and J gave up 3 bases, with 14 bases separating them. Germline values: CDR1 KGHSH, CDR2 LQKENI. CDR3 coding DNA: TGTGCCAGCTCACCCCGGGGAGGTATGGACACTGAAGCTTTCTTT. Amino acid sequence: CASSPRGGMDTEAFF.

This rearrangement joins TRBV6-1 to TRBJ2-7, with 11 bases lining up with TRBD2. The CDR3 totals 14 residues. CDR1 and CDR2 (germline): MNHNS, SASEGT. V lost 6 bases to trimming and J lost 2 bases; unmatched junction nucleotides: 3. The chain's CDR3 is CASRLAGVAYEQYF. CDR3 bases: TGTGCCAGCAGACTAGCGGGAGTGGCCTACGAGCAGTACTTC.

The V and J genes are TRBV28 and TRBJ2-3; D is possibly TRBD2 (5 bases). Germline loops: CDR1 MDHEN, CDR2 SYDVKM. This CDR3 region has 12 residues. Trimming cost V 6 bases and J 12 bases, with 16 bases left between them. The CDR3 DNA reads TGTGCCAGCAGCCTAACGGGGTTATTTCAGTATTTT. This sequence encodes CASSLTGLFQYF.

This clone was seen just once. CDR3 in amino acids: CASSLGSSGNTIYF. In DNA, the CDR3 is TGTGCCAGCAGCTTAGGGAGCTCTGGAAACACCATATATTTT. The chain employs TRBV7-2 and TRBJ1-3, with no clear D. The CDR3 is made up of 14 amino acids. V lost 1 base and J lost 0, with 4 bases in between. Germline CDR1 SGHTA, CDR2 FQGNSA. Full variable domain (remainder filled in from reference TRBV7-2 and TRBJ1-3): GAGVSQSPSNKVTEKGKDVELRCDPISGHTALYWYRQSLGQGLEFLIYFQGNSAPDKSGLPSDRFSAERTGGSVSTLTIQRTQQEDSAVYLCASSLGSSGNTIYFGEGSWLTVV.

Here the CDR3 DNA reads TGTGCCTGGAGTTCCCAGGGATACACTGAAGCTTTCTTT. Protein sequence: CAWSSQGYTEAFF. V and J are TRBV30 and TRBJ1-1, with D possibly matching TRBD1 (5 bases). Germline V CDR1 and CDR2: GTSNPN, SVGIG (reference sequence). V dropped 2 bases and J dropped 3 bases, with 10 bases sitting between them. The CDR3 length is 13 residues.

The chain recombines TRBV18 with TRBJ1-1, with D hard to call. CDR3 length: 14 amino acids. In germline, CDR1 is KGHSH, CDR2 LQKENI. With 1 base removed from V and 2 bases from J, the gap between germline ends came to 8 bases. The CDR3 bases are TGTGCCAGCTCACCACGGAGGGATAACACTGAAGCTTTCTTT. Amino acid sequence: CASSPRRDNTEAFF.

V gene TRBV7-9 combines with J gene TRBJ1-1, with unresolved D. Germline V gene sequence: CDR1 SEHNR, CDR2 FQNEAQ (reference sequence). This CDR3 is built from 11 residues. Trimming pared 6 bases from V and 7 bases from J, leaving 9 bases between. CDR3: CASSSTHEAFF. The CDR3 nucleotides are TGTGCCAGCAGTAGTACCCATGAAGCTTTCTTT.

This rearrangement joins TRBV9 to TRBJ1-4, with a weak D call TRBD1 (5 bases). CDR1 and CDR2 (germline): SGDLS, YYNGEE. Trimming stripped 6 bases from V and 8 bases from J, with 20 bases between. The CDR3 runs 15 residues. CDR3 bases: TGTGCCAGCACCATCGGGGGTGGTGGTGGAGAAAAACTGTTTTTT. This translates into CASTIGGGGGEKLFF.

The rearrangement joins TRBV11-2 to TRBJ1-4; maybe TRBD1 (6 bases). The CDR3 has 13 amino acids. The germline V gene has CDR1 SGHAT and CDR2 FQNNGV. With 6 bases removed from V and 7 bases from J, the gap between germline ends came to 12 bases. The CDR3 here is CASSRTVGEKLFF. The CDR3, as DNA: TGTGCCAGCAGTCGGACAGTTGGTGAAAAACTGTTTTTT. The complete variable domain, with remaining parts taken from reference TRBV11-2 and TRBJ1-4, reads EAGVAQSPRYKIIEKRQSVAFWCNPISGHATLYWYQQILGQGPKLLIQFQNNGVVDDSQLPKDRFSAERLKGVDSTLKIQPAKLEDSAVYLCASSRTVGEKLFFGSGTQLSVL.